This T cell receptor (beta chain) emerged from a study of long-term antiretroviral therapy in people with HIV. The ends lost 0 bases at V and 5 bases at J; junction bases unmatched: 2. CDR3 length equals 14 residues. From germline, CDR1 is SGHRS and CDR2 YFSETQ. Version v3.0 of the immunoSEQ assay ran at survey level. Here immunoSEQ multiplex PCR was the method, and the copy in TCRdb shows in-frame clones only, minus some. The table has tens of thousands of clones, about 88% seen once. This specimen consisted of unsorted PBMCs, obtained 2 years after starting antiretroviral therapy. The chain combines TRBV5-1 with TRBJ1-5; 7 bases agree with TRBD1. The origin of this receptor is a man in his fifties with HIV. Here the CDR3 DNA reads TGCGCCAGCAGCTTGGGACAGGGTGATCAGCCCCAGCATTTT. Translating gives CASSLGQGDQPQHF.